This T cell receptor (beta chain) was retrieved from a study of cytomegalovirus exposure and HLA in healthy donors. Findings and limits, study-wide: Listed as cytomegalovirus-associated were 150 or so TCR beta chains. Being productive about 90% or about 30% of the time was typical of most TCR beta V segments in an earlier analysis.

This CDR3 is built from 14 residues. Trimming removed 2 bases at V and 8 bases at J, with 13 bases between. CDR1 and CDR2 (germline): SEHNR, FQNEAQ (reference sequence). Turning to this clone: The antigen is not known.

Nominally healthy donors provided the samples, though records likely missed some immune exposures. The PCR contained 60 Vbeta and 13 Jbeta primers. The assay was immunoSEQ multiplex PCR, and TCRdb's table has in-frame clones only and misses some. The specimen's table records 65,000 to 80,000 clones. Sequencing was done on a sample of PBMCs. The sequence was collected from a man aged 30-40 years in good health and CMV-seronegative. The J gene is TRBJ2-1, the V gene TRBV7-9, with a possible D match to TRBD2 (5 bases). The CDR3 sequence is CASSLTSGMYEQFF. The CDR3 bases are TGTGCCAGCAGCTTAACTTCGGGAATGTATGAGCAGTTCTTC. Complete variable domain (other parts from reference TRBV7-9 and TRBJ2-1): DTGVSQNPRHKITKRGQNVTFRCDPISEHNRLYWYRQTLGQGPEFLTYFQNEAQLEKSRLLSDRFSAERPKGSFSTLEIQRTEQGDSAMYLCASSLTSGMYEQFFGPGTRLTVL.